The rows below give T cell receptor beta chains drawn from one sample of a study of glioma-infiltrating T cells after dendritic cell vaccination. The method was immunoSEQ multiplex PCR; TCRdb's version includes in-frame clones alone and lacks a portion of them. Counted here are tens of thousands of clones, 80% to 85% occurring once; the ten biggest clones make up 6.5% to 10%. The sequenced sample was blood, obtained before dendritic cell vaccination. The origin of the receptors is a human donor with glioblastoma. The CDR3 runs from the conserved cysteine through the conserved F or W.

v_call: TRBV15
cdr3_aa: CATSSLRGEDGYVEGWNEQFF

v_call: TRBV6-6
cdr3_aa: CASSPTRGDSGTEAFF

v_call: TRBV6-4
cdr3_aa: CASSASSGGGVEQFF

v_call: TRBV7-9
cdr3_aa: CASSSTVNTGELFF

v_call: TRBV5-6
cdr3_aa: CASSLGARTEAFF

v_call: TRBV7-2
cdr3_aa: CASSLNGSPDYGYTF

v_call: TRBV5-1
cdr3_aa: CASSLGAGPGELFF

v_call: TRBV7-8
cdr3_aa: CASSFKGQRTDTQYF

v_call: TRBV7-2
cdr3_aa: CASSLDRGTEAFF

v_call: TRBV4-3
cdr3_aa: CASSQDPETAYEQYF

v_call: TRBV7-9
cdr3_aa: CASSPDRVAEKLFF